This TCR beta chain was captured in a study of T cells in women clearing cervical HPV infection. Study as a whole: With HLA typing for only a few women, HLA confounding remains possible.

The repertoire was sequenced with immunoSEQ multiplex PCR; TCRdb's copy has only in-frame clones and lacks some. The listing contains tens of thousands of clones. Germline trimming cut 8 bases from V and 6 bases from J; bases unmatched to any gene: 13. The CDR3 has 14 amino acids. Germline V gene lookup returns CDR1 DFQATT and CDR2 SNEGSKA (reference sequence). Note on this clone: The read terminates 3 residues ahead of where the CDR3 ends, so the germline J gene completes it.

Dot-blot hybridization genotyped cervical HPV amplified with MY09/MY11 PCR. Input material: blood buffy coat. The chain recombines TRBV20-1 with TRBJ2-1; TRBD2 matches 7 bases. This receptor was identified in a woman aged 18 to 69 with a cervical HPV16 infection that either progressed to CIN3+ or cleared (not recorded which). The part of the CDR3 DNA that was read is TGCAGTACCCAAGGCGGGAGAGAAGGCAATGAG. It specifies CSTQGGREGNE. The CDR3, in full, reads CSTQGGREGNEQFF.